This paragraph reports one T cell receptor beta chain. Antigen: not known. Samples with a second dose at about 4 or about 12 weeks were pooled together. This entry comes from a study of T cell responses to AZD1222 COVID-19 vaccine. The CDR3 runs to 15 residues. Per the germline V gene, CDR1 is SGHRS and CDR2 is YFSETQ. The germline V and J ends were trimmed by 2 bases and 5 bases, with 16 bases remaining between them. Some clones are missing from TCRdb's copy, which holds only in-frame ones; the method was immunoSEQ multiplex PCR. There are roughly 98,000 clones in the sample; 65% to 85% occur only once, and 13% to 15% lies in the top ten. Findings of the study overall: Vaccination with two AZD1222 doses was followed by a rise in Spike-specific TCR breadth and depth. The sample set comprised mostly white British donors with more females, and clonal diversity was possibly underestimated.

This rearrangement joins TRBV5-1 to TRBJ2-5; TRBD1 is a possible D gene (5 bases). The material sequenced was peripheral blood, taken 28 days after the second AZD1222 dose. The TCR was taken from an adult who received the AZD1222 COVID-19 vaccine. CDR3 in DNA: TGCGCCAGCAGCTTAAGCCAGGGCGGTTCTGAGACCCAGTACTTC. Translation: CASSLSQGGSETQYF.